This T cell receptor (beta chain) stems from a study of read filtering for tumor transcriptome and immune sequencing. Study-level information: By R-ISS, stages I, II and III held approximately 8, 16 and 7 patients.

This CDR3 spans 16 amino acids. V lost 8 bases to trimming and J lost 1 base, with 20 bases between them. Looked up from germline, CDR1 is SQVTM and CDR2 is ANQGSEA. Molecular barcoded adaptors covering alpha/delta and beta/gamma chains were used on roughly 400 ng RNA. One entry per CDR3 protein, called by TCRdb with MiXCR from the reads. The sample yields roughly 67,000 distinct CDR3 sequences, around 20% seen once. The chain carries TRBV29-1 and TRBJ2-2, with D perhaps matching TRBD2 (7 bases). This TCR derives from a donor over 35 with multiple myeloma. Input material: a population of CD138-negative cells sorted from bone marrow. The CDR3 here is CSTRPAGGRNTGELFF. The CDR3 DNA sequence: TGCAGCACCAGACCAGCCGGGGGGCGGAACACCGGGGAGCTGTTTTTT.